This T cell receptor (beta chain) appears in the sequencing data of a study of blood T cells in healthy people across ages. A word on this clonotype: What it recognizes is unknown.

Study-wide points: Possibly, changes in expanded clonotypes were confounded because donor CMV status was unknown.

Using a J-beta primer mix together with a sample-barcoded 5' primer, a second PCR was run for roughly 7 to 11 cycles. One entry per CDR3 protein, called by TCRdb with MiXCR from the 5' RACE reads. The sample records some 760,000 distinct CDR3 sequences, approximately 25% being singletons. The CDR3 covers 10 residues. With 5 bases removed from V and 8 bases from J, the gap between germline ends came to 7 bases. This sample also belongs to another study, concerning T cells of mothers and their children.

The sample taken for sequencing was blood. The rearrangement links TRBV12-3 or TRBV12-4 to TRBJ2-7; D not resolved. The clonotype originates from a boy aged 10-17 years in good health. The CDR3 protein is CASSGNQQYF. DNA for the CDR3: TGTGCCAGCAGTGGGAACCAGCAGTACTTC.